These T cell receptor beta chains were read from a single sample in a study of blood T cell repertoires in COVID-19. Sequencing used immunoSEQ multiplex PCR; TCRdb keeps in-frame clones, though not all of them. The sample comprises 30,000 to 40,000 clones, just over 85% of which are singletons, and 6.3% rests with the top ten. Sequenced material: peripheral blood. Receptors originate from a human donor in a cohort sampled during active COVID-19. Both conserved end residues are part of each CDR3. D genes are given only for firm matches. For some rows the clone size is stated as once, few or many, or as a class when expanded; others skip it.

d_call: TRBD2
v_call: TRBV5-1
clone_size: once
j_call: TRBJ2-7
cdr3_nt: TGCGCCAGCAGCCCAGTAGCGGGAGGGTACGAGCAGTACTTC
cdr3_aa: CASSPVAGGYEQYF

d_call: TRBD2
v_call: TRBV11-2
clone_size: -
j_call: TRBJ2-1
cdr3_nt: TGTGCCAGCAGCTTTAGCGGGCGGGGCTTTGATGAGCAGTTCTTC
cdr3_aa: CASSFSGRGFDEQFF

d_call: -
v_call: TRBV19
clone_size: -
j_call: TRBJ2-1
cdr3_nt: TGTGCCAGTAGTATATCGTTAGGGGCGACCTACAATGAGCAGTTCTTC
cdr3_aa: CASSISLGATYNEQFF

d_call: -
v_call: TRBV19
clone_size: -
j_call: TRBJ2-2
cdr3_nt: TGTGCCACTCCCCGGCGGGGAGGGGGGGCAATGACCGGGGAGCTGTTTTTT
cdr3_aa: CATPRRGGGAMTGELFF

d_call: TRBD2
v_call: TRBV7-9
clone_size: -
j_call: TRBJ2-7
cdr3_nt: TGTGCCAGCAGCTCAACAGACACCGGGACTAGCGTCTACGAGCAGTACTTC
cdr3_aa: CASSSTDTGTSVYEQYF

d_call: -
v_call: TRBV7-2
clone_size: -
j_call: TRBJ2-3
cdr3_nt: TGTGCCAGCAGCTTAGTGTCTAGCGTTGCGGGGACGCAGTATTTT
cdr3_aa: CASSLVSSVAGTQYF

d_call: -
v_call: TRBV29-1
clone_size: -
j_call: TRBJ1-2
cdr3_nt: TGCAGCGTTCTCTCCGTGGGGGGGACTAACTATGGCTACACCTTC
cdr3_aa: CSVLSVGGTNYGYTF

d_call: -
v_call: TRBV3-1/TRBV3-2
clone_size: -
j_call: TRBJ1-2
cdr3_nt: TGTGCCAGCAGCAATCAGGGCTATGGCTACACCTTC
cdr3_aa: CASSNQGYGYTF

d_call: TRBD2
v_call: TRBV10-1
clone_size: once
j_call: TRBJ2-3
cdr3_nt: TGCGCCACCGGGGGGGGAGCCTACACAGATACGCAGTATTTT
cdr3_aa: CATGGGAYTDTQYF

d_call: -
v_call: TRBV2
clone_size: -
j_call: TRBJ1-6
cdr3_nt: TGTGCCAGCAGTGATCAGGCAGTAAATAATTCACCCCTCCACTTT
cdr3_aa: CASSDQAVNNSPLHF

d_call: -
v_call: TRBV7-2
clone_size: -
j_call: TRBJ1-3
cdr3_nt: TGTGCCAGCAGCTTAGAGAGAGGGAACCCTGGAAACACCATATATTTT
cdr3_aa: CASSLERGNPGNTIYF

d_call: TRBD2
v_call: TRBV7-2
clone_size: once
j_call: TRBJ2-7
cdr3_nt: TGTGCCAGCAGCTCCCCCGGGCTAGCGGGGAAAGAGCAGTACTTC
cdr3_aa: CASSSPGLAGKEQYF

d_call: TRBD1
v_call: TRBV28
clone_size: -
j_call: TRBJ1-5
cdr3_nt: TGTGCCAGCAGTCCCACCTCAGGGGGTAATCAGCCCCAGCATTTT
cdr3_aa: CASSPTSGGNQPQHF

d_call: TRBD1
v_call: TRBV27
clone_size: -
j_call: TRBJ1-1
cdr3_nt: TGTGCCAGCAGCAGACAGGGTGAAGCTTTCTTT
cdr3_aa: CASSRQGEAFF

d_call: TRBD2
v_call: TRBV11-2
clone_size: -
j_call: TRBJ2-7
cdr3_nt: TGTGCCAGCAGCTTAGTGTCTAGCGGGAGCATATACGAGCAGTACTTC
cdr3_aa: CASSLVSSGSIYEQYF

d_call: -
v_call: TRBV21-1
clone_size: -
j_call: TRBJ2-2
cdr3_nt: TGTGCCAGCGGGGGGACTAGCGGCAAGAACACCGGGGAGCTGTTTTTT
cdr3_aa: CASGGTSGKNTGELFF

d_call: -
v_call: TRBV6-5
clone_size: -
j_call: TRBJ2-2
cdr3_nt: TGTGCCACCGCCGGGTCCTGGGCCGGGGAGCTGTTTTTT
cdr3_aa: CATAGSWAGELFF

d_call: TRBD1
v_call: TRBV5-1
clone_size: -
j_call: TRBJ1-4
cdr3_nt: TGCGCCAGCAGCCTAGGGGACAGACAAACCACTAATGAAAAACTGTTTTTT
cdr3_aa: CASSLGDRQTTNEKLFF

d_call: -
v_call: TRBV4-3
clone_size: -
j_call: TRBJ2-1
cdr3_nt: TGCGCCAGCAGCCAAGATAGGGGATATGAGCAGTTCTTC
cdr3_aa: CASSQDRGYEQFF

d_call: TRBD1
v_call: TRBV5-1
clone_size: -
j_call: TRBJ1-5
cdr3_nt: TGCGCCAGCAGCTTGAGGACAGGGGCCGGACAGCCCCAGCATTTT
cdr3_aa: CASSLRTGAGQPQHF

d_call: -
v_call: TRBV19
clone_size: -
j_call: TRBJ2-7
cdr3_nt: TGTGCCAGTAGTATCCAGGGTTCCTACGAGCAGTACTTC
cdr3_aa: CASSIQGSYEQYF

d_call: TRBD2
v_call: TRBV11-2
clone_size: -
j_call: TRBJ2-5
cdr3_nt: TGTGCCAGCAGTTTAGCGGGGGGGCGGGAAAAGACCCAGTACTTC
cdr3_aa: CASSLAGGREKTQYF

d_call: TRBD1
v_call: TRBV6-1
clone_size: -
j_call: TRBJ1-2
cdr3_nt: TGTGCCAGCAGTGAATGGGGGGACAGGGACTATGGCTACACCTTC
cdr3_aa: CASSEWGDRDYGYTF

d_call: -
v_call: TRBV7-8
clone_size: -
j_call: TRBJ2-3
cdr3_nt: TGTGCCAGCAGCCCTTTTACTAGCAAAGAGGGGACAGATACGCAGTATTTT
cdr3_aa: CASSPFTSKEGTDTQYF

d_call: -
v_call: TRBV28
clone_size: -
j_call: TRBJ2-5
cdr3_nt: TGTGCCAGCAGTCCCACCGGGCGGGCCAGAGAGACCCAGTACTTC
cdr3_aa: CASSPTGRARETQYF

d_call: TRBD1
v_call: TRBV28
clone_size: -
j_call: TRBJ2-7
cdr3_nt: TGTGCCAGCAGTTTACCGGGACAGGGGACCTACGAGCAGTACTTC
cdr3_aa: CASSLPGQGTYEQYF

d_call: -
v_call: TRBV11-2
clone_size: -
j_call: TRBJ2-5
cdr3_nt: TGTGCCAGCAGCTTAACCCTAGCTTTGGGGCAAGAGACCCAGTACTTC
cdr3_aa: CASSLTLALGQETQYF

d_call: -
v_call: TRBV6-6
clone_size: -
j_call: TRBJ1-2
cdr3_nt: TGTGCCAGCACCCAGGGGCCCTATGGCTACACCTTC
cdr3_aa: CASTQGPYGYTF

d_call: TRBD1
v_call: TRBV14
clone_size: -
j_call: TRBJ1-4
cdr3_nt: TGTGCCAGCAGCCATAGACAGGGTTCATATGAAAAACTGTTTTTT
cdr3_aa: CASSHRQGSYEKLFF

d_call: -
v_call: TRBV4-1
clone_size: -
j_call: TRBJ1-1
cdr3_nt: TGCGCCAGCAGCCAAACAGGACGCCAAGCACCGGAAGCTTTCTTT
cdr3_aa: CASSQTGRQAPEAFF

d_call: -
v_call: TRBV5-6
clone_size: -
j_call: TRBJ2-7
cdr3_nt: TGTGCCAGCAGCTTACCAGGCAGCGGCCTCTACGAGCAGTACTTC
cdr3_aa: CASSLPGSGLYEQYF

d_call: -
v_call: TRBV29-1
clone_size: -
j_call: TRBJ2-7
cdr3_nt: TGCAGCGTTGAAGTTCCCCCCCTCGAGCAGTACTTC
cdr3_aa: CSVEVPPLEQYF

d_call: TRBD2
v_call: TRBV4-1
clone_size: once
j_call: TRBJ2-5
cdr3_nt: TGCGCCAGCAGCCGGCAATGGACTAGCGGGGGGCAAGAGACCCAGTACTTC
cdr3_aa: CASSRQWTSGGQETQYF

d_call: TRBD1
v_call: TRBV15
clone_size: -
j_call: TRBJ1-2
cdr3_nt: TGTGCCACCAGCAGAGATGGCAGGGGGCTTAACTATGGCTACACCTTC
cdr3_aa: CATSRDGRGLNYGYTF

d_call: TRBD2
v_call: TRBV7-3
clone_size: -
j_call: TRBJ2-1
cdr3_nt: TGTGCCAGCAGCCCCATGGGGGGGAATGAGCAGTTCTTC
cdr3_aa: CASSPMGGNEQFF

d_call: -
v_call: TRBV18
clone_size: once
j_call: TRBJ1-2
cdr3_nt: TGTGCCAGCTCACCGGATCAGGGCTCCGGCTACACCTTC
cdr3_aa: CASSPDQGSGYTF

d_call: -
v_call: TRBV7-9
clone_size: medium-sized
j_call: TRBJ1-6
cdr3_nt: TGTGCCAGCAGCTTAGTGACAGGCGATTCACCCCTCCACTTT
cdr3_aa: CASSLVTGDSPLHF

d_call: TRBD2
v_call: TRBV6-2/TRBV6-3
clone_size: -
j_call: TRBJ2-7
cdr3_nt: TGTGCCAGCAGTTTCGGTAGCGGGAGGGCCTACGAGCAGTACTTC
cdr3_aa: CASSFGSGRAYEQYF

d_call: TRBD1
v_call: TRBV5-4
clone_size: -
j_call: TRBJ2-2
cdr3_nt: TGTGCCAGCAGCTGGGGACAGGCGGGCGGGGAGCTGTTTTTT
cdr3_aa: CASSWGQAGGELFF

d_call: -
v_call: TRBV7-2
clone_size: once
j_call: TRBJ2-3
cdr3_nt: TGTGCCAGCAGCTTACTAGCGATCACAGATACGCAGTATTTT
cdr3_aa: CASSLLAITDTQYF

d_call: -
v_call: TRBV29-1
clone_size: -
j_call: TRBJ1-2
cdr3_nt: TGCAGCGTTGAAGATCCCCAGGGATACTATGGCTACACCTTC
cdr3_aa: CSVEDPQGYYGYTF

d_call: -
v_call: TRBV24-1
clone_size: once
j_call: TRBJ2-2
cdr3_nt: TGTGCCACCTCAAAGGAGGGGACAGCTCTGACCGGGGAGCTGTTTTTT
cdr3_aa: CATSKEGTALTGELFF

d_call: TRBD1
v_call: TRBV18
clone_size: -
j_call: TRBJ2-3
cdr3_nt: TGTGCCAGCTCCCTAAGACAGGGTAGCACAGATACGCAGTATTTT
cdr3_aa: CASSLRQGSTDTQYF

d_call: -
v_call: TRBV7-9
clone_size: -
j_call: TRBJ2-2
cdr3_nt: TGTGCCAGCAGCCCTCGGACAGTCCCCGGGGAGCTGTTTTTT
cdr3_aa: CASSPRTVPGELFF

d_call: -
v_call: TRBV6-5
clone_size: -
j_call: TRBJ1-5
cdr3_nt: TGTGCCAGCGGGAGGGGCAGGGGCAAGGATCAGCCCCAGCATTTT
cdr3_aa: CASGRGRGKDQPQHF

d_call: -
v_call: TRBV24-1
clone_size: -
j_call: TRBJ2-1
cdr3_nt: TGTGCCACCAGTGATTTCGGGACAGAGCAGTTCTTC
cdr3_aa: CATSDFGTEQFF

d_call: -
v_call: TRBV9
clone_size: once
j_call: TRBJ2-1
cdr3_nt: TGTGCCAGCAGCGCAGATCGGGGGGCTGCCGGAAGATCCTACAATGAGCAGTTCTTC
cdr3_aa: CASSADRGAAGRSYNEQFF

d_call: TRBD1
v_call: TRBV2
clone_size: -
j_call: TRBJ1-5
cdr3_nt: TGTGCCAGCAGTAATGACAGGGGGGTCAATCAGCCCCAGCATTTT
cdr3_aa: CASSNDRGVNQPQHF